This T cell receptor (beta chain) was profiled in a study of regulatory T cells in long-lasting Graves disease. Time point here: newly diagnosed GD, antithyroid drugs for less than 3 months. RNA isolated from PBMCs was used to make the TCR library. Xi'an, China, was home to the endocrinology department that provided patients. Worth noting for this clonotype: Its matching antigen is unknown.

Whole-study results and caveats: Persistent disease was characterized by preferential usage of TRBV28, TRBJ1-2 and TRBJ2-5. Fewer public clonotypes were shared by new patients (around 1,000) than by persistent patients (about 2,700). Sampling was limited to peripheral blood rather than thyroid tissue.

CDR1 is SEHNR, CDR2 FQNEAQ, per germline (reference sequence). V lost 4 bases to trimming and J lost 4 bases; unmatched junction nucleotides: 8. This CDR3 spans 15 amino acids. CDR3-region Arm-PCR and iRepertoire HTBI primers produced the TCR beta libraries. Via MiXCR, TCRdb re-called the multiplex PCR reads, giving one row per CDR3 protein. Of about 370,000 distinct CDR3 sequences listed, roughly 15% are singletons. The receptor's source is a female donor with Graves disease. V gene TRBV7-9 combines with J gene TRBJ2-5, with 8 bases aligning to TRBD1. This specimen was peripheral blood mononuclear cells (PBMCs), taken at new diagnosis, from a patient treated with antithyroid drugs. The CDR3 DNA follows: TGTGCCAGCAGCTCCTCAGGGGGCAAGGGAGAGACCCAGTACTTC. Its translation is CASSSSGGKGETQYF. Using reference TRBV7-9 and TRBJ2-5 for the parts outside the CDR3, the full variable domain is DTGVSQNPRHKITKRGQNVTFRCDPISEHNRLYWYRQTLGQGPEFLTYFQNEAQLEKSRLLSDRFSAERPKGSFSTLEIQRTEQGDSAMYLCASSSSGGKGETQYFGPGTRLLVL.